The 5 T cell receptor beta chains reported below all come from one sample, sequenced in a study of technical replicates of blood from several donors. Only in-frame clones appear in the TCRdb table, and some are missing; sequencing was by immunoSEQ multiplex PCR. Among about 73,000 clones, approximately 91% were seen once, and the ten largest hold around 4.6%. The sequenced material came from PBMCs. The receptors here all came from a human donor in good health. Some clones in this sample may be carry-over from other donors' samples.

The chain is built from TRBV5-5 and TRBJ2-7, with TRBD2 matching over 8 bases. The CDR3 runs 15 residues. V gave up 0 bases and J gave up 2 bases; unmatched junction bases: 4. Germline V gives CDR1 SGHKS, CDR2 YYEKEE (reference sequence). CDR3 loop: CASSLGREVAYEQYF. The CDR3 nucleotides are TGTGCCAGCAGCTTGGGGCGGGAGGTAGCCTACGAGCAGTACTTC.

The chain joins TRBV6-5 to TRBJ2-3, with a weak D call TRBD2 (5 bases). Germline V lookup: CDR1 MNHEY, CDR2 SVGAGI. The V and J ends lost 5 bases and 0 bases respectively, with 9 bases between them. The CDR3 consists of 14 residues. CDR3 sequence (DNA): TGTGCCAGCAGTGGTTCGGGAAGCACAGATACGCAGTATTTT. It is translated as CASSGSGSTDTQYF.

The V and J genes are TRBV2 and TRBJ1-1; D ambiguous. From germline, CDR1 is SNHLY and CDR2 FYNNEI. The CDR3 covers 11 residues. The CDR3 region is CAELMNTEAFF. The CDR3 DNA reads as TGTGCAGAGTTGATGAACACTGAAGCTTTCTTT.

J is TRBJ1-2 and V is TRBV18; 10 nucleotides align to TRBD1. Germline CDR1 reads KGHSH; CDR2 reads LQKENI. V was clipped by 4 bases and J by 6 bases; unmatched bases: 11. The CDR3 is 16 residues long. The CDR3 loop reads CASSLPGRTGGDGYTF. The CDR3 coding sequence is TGTGCCAGCTCACTACCGGGACGGACAGGGGGAGATGGCTACACCTTC. The full variable domain, its missing parts supplied by reference TRBV18 and TRBJ1-2, is NAGVMQNPRHLVRRRGQEARLRCSPMKGHSHVYWYRQLPEEGLKFMVYLQKENIIDESGMPKERFSAEFPKEGPSILRIQQVVRGDSAAYFCASSLPGRTGGDGYTFGSGTRLTVV.

V and J are TRBV5-6 and TRBJ2-4; no firm D call. CDR1 and CDR2 (germline): SGHDT, YYEEEE. This CDR3 is built from 12 residues. V was cut by 0 bases and J by 8 bases, with 6 bases left in between. Here the CDR3 DNA reads TGTGCCAGCAGCTTGGCTGCGGACATTCAGTACTTC. Translating gives CASSLAADIQYF.